The clone carrying this T cell receptor (beta chain) has only a few counts. With 60 Vbeta and 13 Jbeta primers, the PCR was carried out. Repertoires were generated with immunoSEQ multiplex PCR, while TCRdb's copy carries only in-frame clones and drops some. Of under 200,000 clones in the sample, less than 90% were seen once. The sample comes from a study of cytomegalovirus exposure and HLA in healthy donors. V lost 7 bases and J lost 7, with 16 bases in between. The CDR3 extends over 14 amino acids. From germline, CDR1 is MNHNS and CDR2 SASEGT. Material for sequencing was PBMCs. This receptor was obtained from a boy between 10 and 17 years old in good health and CMV-seronegative. This sequence joins TRBV6-1 and TRBJ1-4, with D uncertain. CDR3 sequence (DNA): TGTGCCAGCAACCGCATGTGGGGAGTTGAAAAACTGTTTTTT. Translation: CASNRMWGVEKLFF.